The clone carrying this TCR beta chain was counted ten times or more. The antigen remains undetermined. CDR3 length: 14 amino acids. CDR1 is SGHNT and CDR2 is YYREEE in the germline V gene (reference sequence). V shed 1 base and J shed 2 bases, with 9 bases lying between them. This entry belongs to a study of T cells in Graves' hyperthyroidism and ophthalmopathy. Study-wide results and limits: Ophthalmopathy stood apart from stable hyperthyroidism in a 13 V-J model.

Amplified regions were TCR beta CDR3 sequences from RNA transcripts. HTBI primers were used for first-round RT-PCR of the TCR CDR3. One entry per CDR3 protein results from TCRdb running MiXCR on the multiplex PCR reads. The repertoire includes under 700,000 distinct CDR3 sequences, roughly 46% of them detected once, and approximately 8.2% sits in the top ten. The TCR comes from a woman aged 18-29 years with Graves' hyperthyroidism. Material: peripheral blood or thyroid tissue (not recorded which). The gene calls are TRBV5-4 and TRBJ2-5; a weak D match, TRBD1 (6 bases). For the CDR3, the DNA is TGTGCCAGCAGCTTGATGCAGGGGCAAGAGACCCAGTACTTC. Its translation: CASSLMQGQETQYF.